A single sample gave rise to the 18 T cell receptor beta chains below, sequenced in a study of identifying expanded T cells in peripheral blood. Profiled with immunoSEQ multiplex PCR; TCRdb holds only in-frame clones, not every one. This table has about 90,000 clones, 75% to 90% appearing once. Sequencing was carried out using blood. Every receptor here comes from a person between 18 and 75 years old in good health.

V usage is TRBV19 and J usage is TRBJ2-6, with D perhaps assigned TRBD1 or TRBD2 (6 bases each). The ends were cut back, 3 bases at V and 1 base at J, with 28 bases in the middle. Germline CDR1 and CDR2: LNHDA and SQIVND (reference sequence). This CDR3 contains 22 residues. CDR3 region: CASSMGRGGQFIGGSGANVLTF. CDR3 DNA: TGTGCCAGTAGTATGGGTCGAGGGGGGCAGTTCATAGGAGGGTCTGGGGCCAACGTCCTGACTTTC.

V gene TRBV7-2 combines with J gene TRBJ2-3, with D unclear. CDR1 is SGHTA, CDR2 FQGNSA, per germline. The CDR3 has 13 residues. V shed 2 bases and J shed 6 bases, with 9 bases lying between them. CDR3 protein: CASSLMAWDTQYF. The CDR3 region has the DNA TGTGCCAGCAGCTTAATGGCCTGGGATACGCAGTATTTT.

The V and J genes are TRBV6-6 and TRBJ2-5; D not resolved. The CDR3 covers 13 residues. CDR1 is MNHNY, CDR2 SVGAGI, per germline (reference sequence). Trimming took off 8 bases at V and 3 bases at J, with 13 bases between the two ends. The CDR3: CASASHKEETQYF. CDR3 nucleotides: TGTGCCAGCGCCTCGCATAAGGAAGAGACCCAGTACTTC.

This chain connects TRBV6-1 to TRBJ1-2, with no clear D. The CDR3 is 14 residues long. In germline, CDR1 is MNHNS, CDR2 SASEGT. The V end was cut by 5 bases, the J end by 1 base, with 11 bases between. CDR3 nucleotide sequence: TGTGCCAGCAGTATTCCGGCGGATAACTATGGCTACACCTTC. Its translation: CASSIPADNYGYTF.

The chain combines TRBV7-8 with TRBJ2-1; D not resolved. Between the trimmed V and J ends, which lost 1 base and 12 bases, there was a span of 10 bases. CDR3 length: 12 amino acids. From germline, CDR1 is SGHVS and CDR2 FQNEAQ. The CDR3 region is CASSLVLYRQFF. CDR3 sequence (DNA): TGTGCCAGCAGCTTAGTACTTTATCGGCAGTTCTTC.

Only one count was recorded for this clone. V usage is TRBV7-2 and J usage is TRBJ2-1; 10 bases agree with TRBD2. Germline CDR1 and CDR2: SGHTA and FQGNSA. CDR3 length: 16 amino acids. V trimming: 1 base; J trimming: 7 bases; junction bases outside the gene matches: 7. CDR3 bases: TGTGCCAGCAGCTTAGTCGGAGGACTAGCGGATAATGAGCAGTTCTTC. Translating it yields CASSLVGGLADNEQFF.

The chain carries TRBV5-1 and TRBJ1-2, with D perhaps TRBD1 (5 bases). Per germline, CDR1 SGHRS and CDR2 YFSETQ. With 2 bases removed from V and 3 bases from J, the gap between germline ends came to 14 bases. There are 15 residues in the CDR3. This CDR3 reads CASSFGTDRYYGYTF. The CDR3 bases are TGCGCCAGCAGCTTCGGGACGGACCGGTACTATGGCTACACCTTC. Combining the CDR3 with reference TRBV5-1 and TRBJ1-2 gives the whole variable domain KAGVTQTPRYLIKTRGQQVTLSCSPISGHRSVSWYQQTPGQGLQFLFEYFSETQRNKGNFPGRFSGRQFSNSRSEMNVSTLELGDSALYLCASSFGTDRYYGYTFGSGTRLTVV.

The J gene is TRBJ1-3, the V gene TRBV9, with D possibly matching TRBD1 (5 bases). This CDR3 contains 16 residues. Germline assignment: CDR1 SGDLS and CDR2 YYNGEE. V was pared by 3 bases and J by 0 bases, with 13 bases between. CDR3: CASSASGLSSGNTIYF. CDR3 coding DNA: TGTGCCAGCAGCGCCTCAGGGTTAAGCTCTGGAAACACCATATATTTT.

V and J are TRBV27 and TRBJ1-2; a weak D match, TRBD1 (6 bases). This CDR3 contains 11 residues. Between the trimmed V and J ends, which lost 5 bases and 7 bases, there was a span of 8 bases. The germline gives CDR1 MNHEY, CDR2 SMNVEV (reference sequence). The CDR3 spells CASSGGFGYTF. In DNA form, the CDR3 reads TGTGCCAGCAGTGGGGGCTTTGGCTACACCTTC.

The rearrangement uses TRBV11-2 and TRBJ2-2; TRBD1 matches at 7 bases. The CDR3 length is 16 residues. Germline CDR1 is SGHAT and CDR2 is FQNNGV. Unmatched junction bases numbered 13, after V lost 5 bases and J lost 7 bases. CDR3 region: CASSVNRGLSGGELFF. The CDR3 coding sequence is TGTGCCAGCAGCGTCAACAGGGGTCTTTCCGGCGGGGAGCTGTTTTTT.

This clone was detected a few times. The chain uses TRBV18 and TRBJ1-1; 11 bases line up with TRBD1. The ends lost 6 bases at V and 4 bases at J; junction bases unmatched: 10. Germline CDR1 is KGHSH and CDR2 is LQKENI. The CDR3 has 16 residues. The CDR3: CASSLQAGTGGTEAFF. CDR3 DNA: TGTGCCAGCTCCCTTCAAGCCGGGACAGGGGGCACTGAAGCTTTCTTT.

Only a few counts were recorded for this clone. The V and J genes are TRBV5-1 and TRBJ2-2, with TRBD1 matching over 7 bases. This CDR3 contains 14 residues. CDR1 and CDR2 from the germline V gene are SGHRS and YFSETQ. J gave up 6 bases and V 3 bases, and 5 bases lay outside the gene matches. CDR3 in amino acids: CASSYNDRAGELFF. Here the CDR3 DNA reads TGCGCCAGCAGCTACAATGACAGGGCCGGGGAGCTGTTTTTT.

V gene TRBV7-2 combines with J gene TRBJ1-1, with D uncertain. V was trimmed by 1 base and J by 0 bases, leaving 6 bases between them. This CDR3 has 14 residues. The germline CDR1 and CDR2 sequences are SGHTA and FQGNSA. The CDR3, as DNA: TGTGCCAGCAGCTTAGGGCAGTTGAACACTGAAGCTTTCTTT. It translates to CASSLGQLNTEAFF.

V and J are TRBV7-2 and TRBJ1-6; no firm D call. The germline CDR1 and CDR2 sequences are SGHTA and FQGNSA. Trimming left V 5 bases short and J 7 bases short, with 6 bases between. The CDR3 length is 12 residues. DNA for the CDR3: TGTGCCAGCAGCCGTACGAATTCACCCCTCCACTTT. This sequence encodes CASSRTNSPLHF. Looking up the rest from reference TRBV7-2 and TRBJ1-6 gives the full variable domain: GAGVSQSPSNKVTEKGKDVELRCDPISGHTALYWYRQSLGQGLEFLIYFQGNSAPDKSGLPSDRFSAERTGGSVSTLTIQRTQQEDSAVYLCASSRTNSPLHFGNGTRLTVT.

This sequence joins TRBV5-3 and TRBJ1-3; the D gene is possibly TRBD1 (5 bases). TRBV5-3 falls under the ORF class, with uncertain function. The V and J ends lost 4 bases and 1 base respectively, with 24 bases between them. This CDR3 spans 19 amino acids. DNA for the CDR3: TGTGCCAGAAGCCCCAGACCCGGGACCACAAAACTTTCTGGAAACACCATATATTTT. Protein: CARSPRPGTTKLSGNTIYF.

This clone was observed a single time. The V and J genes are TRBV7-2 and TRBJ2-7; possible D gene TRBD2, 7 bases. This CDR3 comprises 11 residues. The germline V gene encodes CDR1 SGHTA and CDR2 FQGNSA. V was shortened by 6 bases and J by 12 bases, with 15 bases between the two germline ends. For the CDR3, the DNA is TGTGCCAGCAGACAGGGAGGGGTCTTGTACTTC. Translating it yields CASRQGGVLYF.

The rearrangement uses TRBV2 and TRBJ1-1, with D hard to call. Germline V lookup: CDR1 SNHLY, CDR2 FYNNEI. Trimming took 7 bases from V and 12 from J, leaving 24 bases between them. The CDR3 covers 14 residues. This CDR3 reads CASTEGGRKGITFF. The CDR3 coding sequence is TGTGCCAGCACCGAAGGAGGGCGAAAAGGTATAACTTTCTTT.

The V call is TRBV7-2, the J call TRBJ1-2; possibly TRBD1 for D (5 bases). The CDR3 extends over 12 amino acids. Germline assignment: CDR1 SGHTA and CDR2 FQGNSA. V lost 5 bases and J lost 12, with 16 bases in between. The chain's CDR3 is CASSQDGGGDTF. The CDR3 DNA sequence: TGTGCCAGCAGCCAGGATGGGGGAGGAGACACCTTC. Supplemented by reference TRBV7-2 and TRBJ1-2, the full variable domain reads GAGVSQSPSNKVTEKGKDVELRCDPISGHTALYWYRQSLGQGLEFLIYFQGNSAPDKSGLPSDRFSAERTGGSVSTLTIQRTQQEDSAVYLCASSQDGGGDTFGSGTRLTVV.